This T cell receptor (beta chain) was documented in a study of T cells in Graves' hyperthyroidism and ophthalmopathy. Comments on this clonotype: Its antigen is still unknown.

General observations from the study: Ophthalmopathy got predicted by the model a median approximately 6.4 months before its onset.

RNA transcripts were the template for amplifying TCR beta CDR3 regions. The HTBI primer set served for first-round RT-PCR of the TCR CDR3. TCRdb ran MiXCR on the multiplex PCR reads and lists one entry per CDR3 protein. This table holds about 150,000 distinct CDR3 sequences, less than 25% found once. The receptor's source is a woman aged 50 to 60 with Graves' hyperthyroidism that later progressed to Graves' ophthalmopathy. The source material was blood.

CDR3 amino acids: CASSPDRLIKYF. CDR3 in DNA: TGTGCCAGCAGTCCCGACCGGCTCATTAAGTACTTC. The rearrangement links TRBV28 to TRBJ2-5; the D is unclear. This CDR3 has 12 residues. Germline values: CDR1 MDHEN, CDR2 SYDVKM. V lost 5 bases and J lost 12, with 16 bases in between.